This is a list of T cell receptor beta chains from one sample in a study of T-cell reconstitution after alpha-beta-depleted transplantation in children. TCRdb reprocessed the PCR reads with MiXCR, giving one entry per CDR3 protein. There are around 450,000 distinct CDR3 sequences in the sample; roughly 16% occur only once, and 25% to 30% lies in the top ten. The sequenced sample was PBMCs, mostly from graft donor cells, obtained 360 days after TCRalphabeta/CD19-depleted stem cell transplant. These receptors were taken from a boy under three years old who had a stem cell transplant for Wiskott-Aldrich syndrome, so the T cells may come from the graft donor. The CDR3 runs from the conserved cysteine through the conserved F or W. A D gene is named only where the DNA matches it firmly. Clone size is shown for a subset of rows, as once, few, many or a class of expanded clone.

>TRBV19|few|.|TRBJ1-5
CASSQGRYSNQPQHF
TGTGCCAGTAGTCAGGGCAGGTATAGCAATCAGCCCCAGCATTTT
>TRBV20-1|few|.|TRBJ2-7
CSARDFSGSSYEQYF
TGCAGTGCTAGAGATTTTAGCGGTTCCTCCTACGAGCAGTACTTC
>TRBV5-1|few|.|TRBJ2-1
CASTEVSNKLRYNEQFF
TGCGCCAGCACAGAGGTGTCTAACAAGCTAAGGTACAATGAGCAGTTCTTC
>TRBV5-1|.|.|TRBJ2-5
CASSLELWETQYF
TGCGCCAGCAGCTTGGAACTCTGGGAGACCCAGTACTTC
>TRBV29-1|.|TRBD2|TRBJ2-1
CSVIRGLAGYNEQFF
TGCAGCGTCATAAGGGGACTAGCGGGCTACAATGAGCAGTTCTTC
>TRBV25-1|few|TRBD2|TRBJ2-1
CASSKSGRGYNEQFF
TGTGCCAGCAGTAAGAGCGGGAGAGGGTACAATGAGCAGTTCTTC
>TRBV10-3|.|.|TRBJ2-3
CAISYGTTDTQYF
TGTGCCATCAGTTATGGGACTACAGATACGCAGTATTTT
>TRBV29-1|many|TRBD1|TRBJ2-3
CSVFDRGTDTQYF
TGCAGCGTATTTGACAGGGGAACAGATACGCAGTATTTT
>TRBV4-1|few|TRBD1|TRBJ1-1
CASSPPDRGIVNTEAFF
TGCGCCAGCAGCCCGCCCGACAGGGGGATTGTGAACACTGAAGCTTTCTTT
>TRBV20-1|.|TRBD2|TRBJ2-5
CSAWEAGLAPYQETQYF
TGCAGTGCCTGGGAGGCAGGACTAGCCCCGTACCAAGAGACCCAGTACTTC
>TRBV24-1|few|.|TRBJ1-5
CATSDSGVGQPQHF
TGTGCCACCAGTGATTCAGGGGTGGGTCAGCCCCAGCATTTT
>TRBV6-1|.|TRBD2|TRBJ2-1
CASSPTSGSNNEQFF
TGTGCCAGCAGCCCTACTAGCGGGAGTAACAATGAGCAGTTCTTC
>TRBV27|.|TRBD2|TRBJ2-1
CASRPPLAGVKQFF
TGTGCCAGCAGGCCCCCCCTAGCGGGAGTTAAGCAGTTCTTC
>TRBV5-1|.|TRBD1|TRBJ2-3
CASSLDGTGKTDTQYF
TGCGCCAGCAGCTTGGACGGGACAGGTAAAACAGATACGCAGTATTTT
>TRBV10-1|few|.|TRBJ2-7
CASSARGIYEQYF
TGCGCCAGCAGTGCTCGGGGAATCTACGAGCAGTACTTC
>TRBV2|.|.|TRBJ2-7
CASRGDRGIYEQYF
TGTGCCAGCAGAGGAGACAGAGGGATCTACGAGCAGTACTTC
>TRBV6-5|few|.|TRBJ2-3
CASSYRGGTSTDTQYF
TGTGCCAGCAGTTACAGGGGGGGGACTAGCACAGATACGCAGTATTTT
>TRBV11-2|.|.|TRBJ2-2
CASSLAGIAGELFF
TGTGCCAGCAGCTTAGCCGGGATCGCCGGGGAGCTGTTTTTT
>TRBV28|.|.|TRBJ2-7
CASKERMNYEQYF
TGTGCCAGCAAGGAACGGATGAACTACGAGCAGTACTTC
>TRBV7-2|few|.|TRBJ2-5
CASSPPTETQYF
TGTGCCAGCAGCCCCCCGACAGAGACCCAGTACTTC
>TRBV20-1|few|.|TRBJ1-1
CSASVHGDNTEAFF
TGCAGTGCTAGCGTACACGGGGATAACACTGAAGCTTTCTTT
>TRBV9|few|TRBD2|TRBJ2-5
CASSVSGIGETQYF
TGTGCCAGCAGCGTAAGCGGGATAGGAGAGACCCAGTACTTC
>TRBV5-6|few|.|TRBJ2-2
CASSLGTIVLNTGELFF
TGTGCCAGCAGCTTGGGGACTATAGTTCTGAACACCGGGGAGCTGTTTTTT
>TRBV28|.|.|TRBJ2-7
CASAWVGPFSYYEQYF
TGTGCCAGCGCATGGGTCGGGCCTTTCTCCTACTACGAGCAGTACTTC
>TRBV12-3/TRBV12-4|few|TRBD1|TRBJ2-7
CASSSNLGDRDPYEQYF
TGTGCCAGCAGTTCTAATTTAGGGGACAGGGATCCCTACGAGCAGTACTTC
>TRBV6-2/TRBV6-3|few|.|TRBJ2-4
CASSYPRAGAEAKNIQYF
TGTGCCAGCAGTTACCCACGAGCCGGGGCAGAGGCCAAAAACATTCAGTACTTC
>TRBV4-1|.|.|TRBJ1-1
CASSQGFWSVMNTEAFF
TGCGCCAGCAGCCAAGGTTTCTGGTCAGTAATGAACACTGAAGCTTTCTTT
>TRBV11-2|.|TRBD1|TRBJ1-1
CASSSPDRTMAVRSNTEAFF
TGTGCCAGCAGTTCCCCGGACAGGACCATGGCCGTCCGGTCGAACACTGAAGCTTTCTTT
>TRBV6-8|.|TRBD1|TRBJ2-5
CASSPTPTGIYQETQYF
TGTGCCAGCAGTCCTACACCGACAGGGATTTACCAAGAGACCCAGTACTTC
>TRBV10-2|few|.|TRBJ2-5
CASQQGETQYF
TGCGCCAGCCAGCAGGGGGAGACCCAGTACTTC
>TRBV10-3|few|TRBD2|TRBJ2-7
CAARRAGAYEQYF
TGTGCCGCGCGGAGAGCGGGGGCCTACGAGCAGTACTTC
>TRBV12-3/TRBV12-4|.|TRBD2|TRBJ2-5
CASSFRTNRGLAGEYETQYF
TGTGCCAGCAGTTTCCGGACAAACCGTGGACTAGCGGGAGAATACGAGACCCAGTACTTC
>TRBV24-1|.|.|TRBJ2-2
CATSVGGYTGELFF
TGTGCCACCAGTGTTGGGGGCTATACCGGGGAGCTGTTTTTT
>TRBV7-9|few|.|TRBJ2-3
CASSNRATIRTDTQYF
TGTGCCAGCAGCAACAGGGCTACTATCCGCACAGATACGCAGTATTTT
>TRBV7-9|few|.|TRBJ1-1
CASSLDPLWYTEAFF
TGTGCCAGCAGCTTAGATCCCCTGTGGTACACTGAAGCTTTCTTT
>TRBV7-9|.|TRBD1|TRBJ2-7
CASSLRVTGVDEQYF
TGTGCCAGCAGCTTAAGGGTGACAGGGGTCGATGAGCAGTACTTC
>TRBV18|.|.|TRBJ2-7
CASSPQGGNREQYF
TGTGCCAGCTCACCACAGGGGGGAAATCGCGAGCAGTACTTC
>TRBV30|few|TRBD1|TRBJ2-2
CAWRLGGLYTGELFF
TGTGCCTGGAGGTTAGGGGGCCTTTACACCGGGGAGCTGTTTTTT
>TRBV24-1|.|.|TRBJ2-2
CATRSLTDTGELFF
TGTGCCACCCGCTCGTTGACAGACACCGGGGAGCTGTTTTTT
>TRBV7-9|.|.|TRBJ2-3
CASSPTGRSAVDTQYF
TGTGCCAGCAGCCCTACAGGGAGGTCTGCGGTGGATACGCAGTATTTT
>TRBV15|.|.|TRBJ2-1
CATSRVKATEQFF
TGTGCCACCAGCAGAGTCAAGGCAACTGAGCAGTTCTTC
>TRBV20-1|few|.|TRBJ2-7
CSARLVSYEQYF
TGCAGTGCTAGACTAGTCTCCTACGAGCAGTACTTC
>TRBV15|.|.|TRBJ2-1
CATSRRRDEGVAQFF
TGTGCCACCAGCCGACGACGGGACGAGGGGGTGGCGCAGTTCTTC
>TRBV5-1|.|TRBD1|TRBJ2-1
CASSFRQGGRNEQFF
TGCGCCAGCAGCTTTCGACAGGGTGGTAGGAATGAGCAGTTCTTC
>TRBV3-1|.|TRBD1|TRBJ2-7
CPSSHSRGPYEQYF
TGTCCCAGCAGCCATAGCAGGGGGCCTTACGAGCAGTACTTC
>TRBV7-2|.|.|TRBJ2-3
CASSLGGPDAQYF
TGTGCCAGCAGCTTGGGCGGGCCAGATGCGCAGTATTTT
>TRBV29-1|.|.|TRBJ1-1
CSVDRLLGLNTEAFF
TGCAGCGTTGATCGGTTGTTGGGACTGAACACTGAAGCTTTCTTT
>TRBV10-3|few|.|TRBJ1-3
CAIHGGSGNTIYF
TGTGCCATCCATGGGGGGAGCGGAAACACCATATATTTT